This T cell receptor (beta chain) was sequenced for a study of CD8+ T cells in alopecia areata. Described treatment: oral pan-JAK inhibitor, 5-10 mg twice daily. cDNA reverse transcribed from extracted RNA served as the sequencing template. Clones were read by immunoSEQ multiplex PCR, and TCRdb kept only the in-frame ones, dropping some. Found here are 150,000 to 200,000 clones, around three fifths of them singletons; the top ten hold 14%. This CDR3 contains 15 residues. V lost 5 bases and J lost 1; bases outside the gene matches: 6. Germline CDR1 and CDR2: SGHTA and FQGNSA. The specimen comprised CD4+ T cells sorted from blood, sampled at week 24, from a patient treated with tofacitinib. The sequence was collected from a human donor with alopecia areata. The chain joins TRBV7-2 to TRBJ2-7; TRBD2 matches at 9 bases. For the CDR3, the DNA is TGTGCCAGCAGCACAGCGGGGGGCCTTTCCTACGAGCAGTACTTC. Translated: CASSTAGGLSYEQYF.